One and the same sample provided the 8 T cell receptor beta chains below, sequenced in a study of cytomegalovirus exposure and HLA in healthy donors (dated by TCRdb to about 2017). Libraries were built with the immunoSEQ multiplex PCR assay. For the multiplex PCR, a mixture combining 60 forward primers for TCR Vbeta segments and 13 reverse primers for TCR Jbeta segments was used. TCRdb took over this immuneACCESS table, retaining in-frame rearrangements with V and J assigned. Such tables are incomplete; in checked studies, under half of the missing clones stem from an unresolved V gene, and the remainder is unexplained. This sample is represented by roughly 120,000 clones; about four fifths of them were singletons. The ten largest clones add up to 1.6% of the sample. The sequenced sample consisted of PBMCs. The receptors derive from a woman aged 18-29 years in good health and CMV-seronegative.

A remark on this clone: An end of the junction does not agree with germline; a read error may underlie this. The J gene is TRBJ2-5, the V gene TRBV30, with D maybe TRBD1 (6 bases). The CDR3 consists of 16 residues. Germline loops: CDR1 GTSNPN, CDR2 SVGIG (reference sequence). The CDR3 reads CAWSDSRTVAKEAQYF. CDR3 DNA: TGTGCCTGGAGCGATAGTCGGACAGTAGCCAAAGAGGCCCAGTACTTC.

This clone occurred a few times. The CDR3, as DNA: TGTGCCAGCAGCCCGACAGTGAACACTGAAGCTTTCTTT. Translating it yields CASSPTVNTEAFF. The chain is built from TRBV7-6 and TRBJ1-1; D is possibly TRBD1 (5 bases). The V end lost 5 bases, the J end lost 0 bases, and 7 bases lay between the germline ends. Per the germline V gene, CDR1 is SGHVS and CDR2 is FNYEAQ. This CDR3 region has 13 residues.

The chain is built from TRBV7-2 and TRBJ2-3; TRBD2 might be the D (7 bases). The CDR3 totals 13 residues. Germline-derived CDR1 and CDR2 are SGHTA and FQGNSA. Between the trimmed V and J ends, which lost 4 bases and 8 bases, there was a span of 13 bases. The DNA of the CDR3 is TGTGCCAGCAGCTCGGGGGGCCAGTCTACGCAGTATTTT. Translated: CASSSGGQSTQYF. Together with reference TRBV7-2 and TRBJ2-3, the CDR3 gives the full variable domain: GAGVSQSPSNKVTEKGKDVELRCDPISGHTALYWYRQSLGQGLEFLIYFQGNSAPDKSGLPSDRFSAERTGGSVSTLTIQRTQQEDSAVYLCASSSGGQSTQYFGPGTRLTVL.

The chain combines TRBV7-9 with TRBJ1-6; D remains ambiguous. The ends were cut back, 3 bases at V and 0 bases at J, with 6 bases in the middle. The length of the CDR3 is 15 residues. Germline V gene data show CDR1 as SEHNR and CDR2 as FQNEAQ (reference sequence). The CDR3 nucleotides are TGTGCCAGCAGCTTGGGGAGCTCCTATAATTCACCCCTCCACTTT. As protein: CASSLGSSYNSPLHF.

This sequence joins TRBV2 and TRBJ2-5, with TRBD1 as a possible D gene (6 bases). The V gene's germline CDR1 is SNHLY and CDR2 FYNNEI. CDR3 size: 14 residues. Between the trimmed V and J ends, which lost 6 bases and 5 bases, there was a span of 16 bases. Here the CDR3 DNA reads TGTGCCAGCAGCGCCCCTCGCCAGGGGGAGACCCAGTACTTC. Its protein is CASSAPRQGETQYF. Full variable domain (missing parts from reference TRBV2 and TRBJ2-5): EPEVTQTPSHQVTQMGQEVILRCVPISNHLYFYWYRQILGQKVEFLVSFYNNEISEKSEIFDDQFSVERPDGSNFTLKIRSTKLEDSAMYFCASSAPRQGETQYFGPGTRLLVL.

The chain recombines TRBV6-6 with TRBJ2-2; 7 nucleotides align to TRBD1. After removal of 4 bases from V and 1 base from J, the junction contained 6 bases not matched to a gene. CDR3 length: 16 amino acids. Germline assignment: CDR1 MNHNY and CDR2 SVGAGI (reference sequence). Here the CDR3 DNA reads TGTGCCAGCAGTTGGGGACAGAGCGGGAACACCGGGGAGCTGTTTTTT. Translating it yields CASSWGQSGNTGELFF.

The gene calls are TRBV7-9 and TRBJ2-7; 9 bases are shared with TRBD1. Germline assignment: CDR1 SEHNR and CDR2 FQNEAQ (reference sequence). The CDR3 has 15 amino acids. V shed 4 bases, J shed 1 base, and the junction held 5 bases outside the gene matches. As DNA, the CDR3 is TGTGCCAGCAGCTGGACAGGGGCATTATCCTACGAGCAGTACTTC. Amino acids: CASSWTGALSYEQYF.

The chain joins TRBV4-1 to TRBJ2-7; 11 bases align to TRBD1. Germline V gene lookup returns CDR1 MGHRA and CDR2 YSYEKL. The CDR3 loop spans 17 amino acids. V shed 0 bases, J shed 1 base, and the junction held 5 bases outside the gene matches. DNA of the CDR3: TGCGCCAGCAGCCAAGATAGGCGGGACAGGGGGTCCTACGAGCAGTACTTC. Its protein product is CASSQDRRDRGSYEQYF.